This is a list of T cell receptor beta chains from one sample in a study of metastatic and nonmetastatic thyroid tumors. TCRdb reassembled clones from the PCR reads with MiXCR. This sample carries some 30,000 clones, about 32% of them seen once, and the ten largest clones take over 25%. Sequencing was performed on blood. The origin of the receptors is a female donor with papillary thyroid cancer or a benign thyroid nodule (not recorded which). Some clones in this sample may be carry-over from other donors' samples. The CDR3 runs from the conserved cysteine through the conserved F or W. D genes are given only for firm matches. Size is omitted from some rows. Given values are once, few, many or a class for expanded clones.

abundance,j_gene,d_gene,v_gene,CDR3aa,CDR3nt
many,TRBJ2-1,-,TRBV4-3,CASSQSGAYNEQFF,TGCGCCAGCAGCCAGTCGGGAGCGTACAATGAGCAGTTCTTC
many,TRBJ1-1,-,TRBV6-1,CASSEKTNTEAFF,TGTGCCAGCAGTGAAAAAACGAACACTGAAGCTTTCTTT
many,TRBJ2-7,-,TRBV20-1,CSARALSIGVSSYEQYF,TGCAGTGCTAGAGCTCTAAGTATAGGGGTCAGCTCCTACGAGCAGTACTTC
-,TRBJ2-7,TRBD1,TRBV6-1,CASGGDRADEQYF,TGTGCCAGCGGGGGGGACAGGGCCGACGAGCAATACTTC
-,TRBJ1-2,-,TRBV18,CASSPVGSGNLYGYTF,TGTGCCAGCTCACCAGTCGGTTCTGGGAATCTATATGGCTACACCTTC
many,TRBJ2-7,TRBD2,TRBV4-2,CASSQEGTSGYEQYF,TGTGCCAGCAGCCAAGAAGGGACTAGCGGCTACGAGCAGTACTTC
-,TRBJ2-5,-,TRBV19,CARRIVWKVTQYF,TGTGCCAGGCGTATAGTCTGGAAAGTGACCCAGTACTTC
many,TRBJ2-7,TRBD1,TRBV6-1,CASSLQGKPIYEQYF,TGTGCCAGCAGTTTACAGGGGAAACCAATCTACGAGCAGTACTTC
-,TRBJ2-1,-,TRBV25-1,CASSANLDEKFF,TGTGCCAGCAGTGCCAACTTAGACGAGAAGTTCTTC
many,TRBJ1-5,-,TRBV7-8,CASSLGADNQPQHF,TGTGCCAGCAGCTTAGGGGCCGATAATCAGCCCCAGCATTTT
-,TRBJ2-7,-,TRBV2,CASRSRGDSYEQYF,TGTGCCAGCAGGTCCAGGGGGGATTCCTACGAGCAGTACTTC
-,TRBJ2-1,-,TRBV27,CASSFLNNEQFF,TGTGCCAGCAGTTTCCTTAACAATGAGCAGTTCTTC
many,TRBJ2-3,TRBD1,TRBV5-6,CASSSGQGADTQYF,TGTGCCAGCAGCTCCGGACAGGGGGCAGATACGCAGTATTTT